This TCR beta chain appears in the sequencing data of a study of OX40 agonist ivuxolimab in advanced cancers. Study as a whole: Ivuxolimab was administered intravenously to patients at 0.01 to 10 mg/kg every 2 weeks.

The study, taken as a whole, reports: Clonal expansion from baseline to week 6 occurred in both CD4+ and CD8+ T cells.

This table comes from immunoSEQ multiplex PCR, and its TCRdb copy is limited to in-frame clones, with some not included. The data contain over 80,000 clones, about 86% of them singletons. As concerns this clone: Its antigen is currently unknown.

Deletions cut 1 base from V and 6 bases from J, with 13 bases between. This CDR3 has 15 residues. CDR1 and CDR2 (germline): SGHTA, FQGNSA. Prior autoimmune disease or systemic immunosuppression barred patients. This clonotype was obtained from an adult with an advanced solid tumor such as melanoma, head and neck, liver or kidney cancer. The sample in question was CD4+ or CD8+ T cells sorted from blood, obtained in a trial of the OX40 agonist ivuxolimab. The V call is TRBV7-2, the J call TRBJ2-1; D remains unclear. This chain's CDR3 is CASSLGLGMGNEQFF. DNA of the CDR3: TGTGCCAGCAGCTTAGGGCTCGGAATGGGCAATGAGCAGTTCTTC.